This TCR beta chain is from a study of Ad26.COV2.S vaccination and SARS-CoV-2 variants. About the study: Once, or twice with 56 days between doses, Ad26.COV2.S was given intramuscularly. Study observations and caveats: Those who received the vaccine showed greater spike-specific TCR breadth than those given placebo.

With 5 bases clipped from V and 9 bases from J, the junction kept 3 bases outside the gene matches. The CDR3 totals 12 residues. Clones were sequenced by immunoSEQ multiplex PCR, and TCRdb holds only the in-frame ones, with some missing. The data show hundreds of thousands of clones, around 92% seen once. Documented treatment: about 20 received Ad26.COV2.S at low or high dose, single or two shots; about five received placebo; per-sample allocation not given. Day 63 following the first vaccine or placebo injection was when the samples were taken. A word on this clone: Its antigen is unknown.

This chain links TRBV12-3 or TRBV12-4 with TRBJ2-3; 9 bases match TRBD1. The sequence derives from a person aged 18-60 years who received the Ad26.COV2.S COVID-19 vaccine or a placebo. Material: peripheral blood, obtained in a trial of Ad26.COV2.S vaccine versus placebo. CDR3: CASSGTGLTQYF. CDR3 DNA sequence: TGTGCCAGCAGTGGGACAGGGCTGACGCAGTATTTT.